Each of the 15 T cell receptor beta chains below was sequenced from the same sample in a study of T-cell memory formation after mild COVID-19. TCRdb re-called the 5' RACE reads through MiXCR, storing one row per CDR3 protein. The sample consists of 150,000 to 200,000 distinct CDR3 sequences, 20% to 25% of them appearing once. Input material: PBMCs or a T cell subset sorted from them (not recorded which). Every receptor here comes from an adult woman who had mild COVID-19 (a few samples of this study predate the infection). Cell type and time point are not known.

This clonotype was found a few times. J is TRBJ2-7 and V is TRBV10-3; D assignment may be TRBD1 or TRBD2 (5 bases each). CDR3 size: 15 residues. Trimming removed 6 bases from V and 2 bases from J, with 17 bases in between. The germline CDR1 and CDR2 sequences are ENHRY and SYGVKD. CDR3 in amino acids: CAISVPGRGTYEQYF. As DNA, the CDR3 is TGTGCCATCAGCGTACCGGGACGGGGAACCTACGAGCAGTACTTC.

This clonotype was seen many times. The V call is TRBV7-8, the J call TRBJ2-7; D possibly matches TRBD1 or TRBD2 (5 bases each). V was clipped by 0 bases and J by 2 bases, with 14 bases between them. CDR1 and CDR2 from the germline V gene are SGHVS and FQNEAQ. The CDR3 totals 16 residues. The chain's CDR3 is CASSLALRGDPYEQYF. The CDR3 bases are TGTGCCAGCAGCTTAGCATTGAGAGGGGACCCCTACGAGCAGTACTTC.

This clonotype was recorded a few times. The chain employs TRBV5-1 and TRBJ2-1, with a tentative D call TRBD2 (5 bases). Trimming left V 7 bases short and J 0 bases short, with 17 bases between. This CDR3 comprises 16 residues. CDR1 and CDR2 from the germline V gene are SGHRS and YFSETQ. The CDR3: CASGDRAEISYNEQFF. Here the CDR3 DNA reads TGCGCCAGCGGCGACCGAGCGGAGATCTCCTACAATGAGCAGTTCTTC.

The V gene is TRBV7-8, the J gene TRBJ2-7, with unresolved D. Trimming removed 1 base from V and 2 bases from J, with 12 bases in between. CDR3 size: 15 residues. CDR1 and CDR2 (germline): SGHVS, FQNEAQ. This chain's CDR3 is CASSLGFSLAYEQYF. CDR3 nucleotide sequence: TGTGCCAGCAGCTTAGGTTTTAGTCTTGCCTACGAGCAGTACTTC.

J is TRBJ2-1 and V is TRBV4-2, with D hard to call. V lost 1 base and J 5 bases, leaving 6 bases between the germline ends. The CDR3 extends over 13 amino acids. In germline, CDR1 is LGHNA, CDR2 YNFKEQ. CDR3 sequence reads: CASSQAPDNEQFF. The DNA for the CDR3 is TGTGCCAGCAGCCAAGCCCCCGACAATGAGCAGTTCTTC.

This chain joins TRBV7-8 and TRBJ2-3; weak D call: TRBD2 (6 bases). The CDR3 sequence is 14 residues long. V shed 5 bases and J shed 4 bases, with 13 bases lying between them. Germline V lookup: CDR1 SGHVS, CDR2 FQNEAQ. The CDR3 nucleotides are TGTGCCAGCAGCGTGCTAGCGAGCGCAGATACGCAGTATTTT. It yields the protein CASSVLASADTQYF.

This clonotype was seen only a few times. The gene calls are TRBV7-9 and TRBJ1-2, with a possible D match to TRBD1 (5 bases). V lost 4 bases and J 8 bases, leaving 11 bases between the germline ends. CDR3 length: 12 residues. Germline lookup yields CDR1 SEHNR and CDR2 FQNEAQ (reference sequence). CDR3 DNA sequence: TGTGCCAGCAGCTCCCAGGGAGGAGGCTACACCTTC. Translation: CASSSQGGGYTF.

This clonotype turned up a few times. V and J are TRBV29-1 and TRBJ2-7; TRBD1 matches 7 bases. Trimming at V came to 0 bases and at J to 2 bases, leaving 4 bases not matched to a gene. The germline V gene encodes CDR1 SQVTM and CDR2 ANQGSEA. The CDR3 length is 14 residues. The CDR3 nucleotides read TGCAGCGTTGAAGAGGGCCAGGGGGCCTACGAGCAGTACTTC. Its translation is CSVEEGQGAYEQYF.

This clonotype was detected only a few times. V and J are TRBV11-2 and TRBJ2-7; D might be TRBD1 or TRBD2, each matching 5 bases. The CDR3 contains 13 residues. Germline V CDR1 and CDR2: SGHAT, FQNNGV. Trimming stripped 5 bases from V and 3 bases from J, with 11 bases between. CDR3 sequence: CASSLGTHYEQYF. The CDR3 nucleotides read TGTGCCAGCAGCCTCGGGACCCACTACGAGCAGTACTTC.

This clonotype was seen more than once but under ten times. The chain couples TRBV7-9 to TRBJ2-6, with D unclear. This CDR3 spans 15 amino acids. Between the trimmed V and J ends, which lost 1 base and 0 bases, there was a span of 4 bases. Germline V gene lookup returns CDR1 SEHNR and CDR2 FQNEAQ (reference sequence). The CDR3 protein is CASSLGSSGANVLTF. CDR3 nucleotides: TGTGCCAGCAGCTTAGGAAGCTCTGGGGCCAACGTCCTGACTTTC.

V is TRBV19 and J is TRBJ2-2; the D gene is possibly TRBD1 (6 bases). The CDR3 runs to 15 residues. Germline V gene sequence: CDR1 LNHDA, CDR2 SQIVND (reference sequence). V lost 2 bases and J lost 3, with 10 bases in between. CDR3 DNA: TGTGCCAGTAGTATAAGGACAGCATACACCGGGGAGCTGTTTTTT. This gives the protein CASSIRTAYTGELFF.

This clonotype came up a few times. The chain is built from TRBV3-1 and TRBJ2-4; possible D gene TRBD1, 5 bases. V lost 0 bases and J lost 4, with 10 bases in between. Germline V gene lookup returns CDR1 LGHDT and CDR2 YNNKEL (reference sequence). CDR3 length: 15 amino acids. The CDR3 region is CASSQDVQEKNIQYF. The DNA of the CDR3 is TGTGCCAGCAGCCAAGATGTACAGGAGAAAAACATTCAGTACTTC.

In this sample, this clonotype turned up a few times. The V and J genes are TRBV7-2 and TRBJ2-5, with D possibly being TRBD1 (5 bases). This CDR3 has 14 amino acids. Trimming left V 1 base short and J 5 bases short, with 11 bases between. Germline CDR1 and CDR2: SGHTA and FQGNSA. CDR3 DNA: TGTGCCAGCAGCTTAGGGGTGGGGCGGGAGACCCAGTACTTC. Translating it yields CASSLGVGRETQYF.

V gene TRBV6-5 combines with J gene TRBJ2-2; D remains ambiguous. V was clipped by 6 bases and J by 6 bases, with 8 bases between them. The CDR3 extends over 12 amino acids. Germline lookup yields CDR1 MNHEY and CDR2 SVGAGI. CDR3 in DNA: TGTGCCAGCAGCCCAGCCCCCGGGGAGCTGTTTTTT. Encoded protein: CASSPAPGELFF.

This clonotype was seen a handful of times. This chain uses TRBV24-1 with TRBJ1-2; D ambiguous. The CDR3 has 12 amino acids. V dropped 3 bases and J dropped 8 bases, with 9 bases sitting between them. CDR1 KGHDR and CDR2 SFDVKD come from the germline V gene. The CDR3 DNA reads TGTGCCACCAGTGATGGAATGCTGGGCTACACCTTC. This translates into CATSDGMLGYTF.